These 16 T cell receptor beta chains were all obtained from the same sample, sequenced in a study of blood T cell repertoires in COVID-19. Sequencing was performed with immunoSEQ multiplex PCR; in TCRdb, only in-frame clones are kept and a portion is missing. The table lists around 99,000 clones, 70% to 90% of them singletons, with approximately 1% in the top ten. Sequences were obtained from peripheral blood. Every receptor here comes from a human donor in a cohort sampled during active COVID-19.

This rearrangement joins TRBV27 to TRBJ2-2; 7 bases align to TRBD2. The length of the CDR3 is 18 residues. Germline V CDR1 and CDR2: MNHEY, SMNVEV (reference sequence). The V segment lost 5 bases and the J segment 2 bases; nucleotides outside the gene matches: 14. CDR3 amino acids: CASSRSTGTIRNTGELFF. CDR3 coding DNA: TGTGCCAGCAGTCGATCGACTGGGACTATCCGCAACACCGGGGAGCTGTTTTTT.

The chain uses TRBV7-3 and TRBJ2-2; D is perhaps TRBD2 (6 bases). Trimming stripped 5 bases from V and 2 bases from J, with 15 bases between. This CDR3 is 16 amino acids long. Per germline, CDR1 SGHTA and CDR2 FQGTGA. CDR3 in DNA: TGTGCCAGCAGCCGCAGCGGGCTACCAAACACCGGGGAGCTGTTTTTT. Its protein product is CASSRSGLPNTGELFF.

The chain is built from TRBV7-9 and TRBJ2-2; D is ambiguous. Germline V gene data show CDR1 as SEHNR and CDR2 as FQNEAQ (reference sequence). The V gene lost 3 bases and the J gene lost 5 bases, with 7 bases spanning the gap. The CDR3 covers 13 residues. Here the CDR3 DNA reads TGTGCCAGCAGCTTTCAGACAACCGGGGAGCTGTTTTTT. Translated, it gives CASSFQTTGELFF.

The chain employs TRBV5-4 and TRBJ1-2; D gene unclear. The germline V gene encodes CDR1 SGHNT and CDR2 YYREEE (reference sequence). The CDR3 runs to 13 residues. Trimming took 4 bases from V and 8 from J, leaving 15 bases between them. The CDR3 DNA reads TGTGCCAGCAGCCAGGTCGGCCCGGGGGGCTACACCTTC. This codes for CASSQVGPGGYTF.

The V call is TRBV4-1, the J call TRBJ2-7; 7 bases are a match to TRBD2. This CDR3 region has 12 residues. From germline, CDR1 is MGHRA and CDR2 YSYEKL. Trimming cost V 5 bases and J 3 bases; bases outside gene matches: 1. CDR3: CASSGRDYEQYF. CDR3 DNA sequence: TGCGCCAGCAGCGGGAGGGACTACGAGCAGTACTTC.

The J gene is TRBJ2-3, the V gene TRBV2; 8 bases are shared with TRBD2. CDR3 length: 15 amino acids. The junction had 5 bases not matched to a gene; V was cut back by 6 bases and J by 0 bases. Per the germline V gene, CDR1 is SNHLY and CDR2 is FYNNEI. CDR3 nucleotide sequence: TGTGCCAGCAGCGTTAGCGGGGTTAGCACAGATACGCAGTATTTT. Its translation is CASSVSGVSTDTQYF.

This sequence joins TRBV29-1 and TRBJ1-1; 8 bases fit TRBD1. Germline CDR1 SQVTM, CDR2 ANQGSEA. V dropped 7 bases and J dropped 0; count of bases not matched to a gene: 4. This CDR3 has 13 amino acids. CDR3 sequence reads: CSARGLMNTEAFF. The CDR3 DNA follows: TGCAGCGCCAGGGGGCTCATGAACACTGAAGCTTTCTTT.

This clone was seen only a few times. The chain couples TRBV5-4 to TRBJ2-7; 9 nucleotides line up with TRBD2. The CDR3 contains 16 residues. Germline V gene sequence: CDR1 SGHNT, CDR2 YYREEE (reference sequence). V was pared by 1 base and J by 5 bases, with 10 bases of the junction left unmatched. This chain's CDR3 is CASSLRAGGPQNEQYF. The CDR3 DNA follows: TGTGCCAGCAGCTTGCGGGCGGGAGGGCCTCAGAACGAGCAGTACTTC. The entire variable domain, with the rest obtained from reference TRBV5-4 and TRBJ2-7, is as follows: ETGVTQSPTHLIKTRGQQVTLRCSSQSGHNTVSWYQQALGQGPQFIFQYYREEENGRGNFPPRFSGLQFPNYSSELNVNALELDDSALYLCASSLRAGGPQNEQYFGPGTRLTVT.

The J gene is TRBJ1-2, the V gene TRBV24-1, with TRBD1 identical over 9 bases. CDR1 and CDR2 from the germline V gene are KGHDR and SFDVKD. The CDR3 is 15 amino acids. Trimming removed 3 bases from V and 7 bases from J; junction bases left unmatched: 8. This CDR3 reads CATSDPGTGISGYTF. The CDR3 DNA reads TGTGCCACCAGTGATCCCGGGACAGGGATCAGTGGCTACACCTTC.

The sample holds one count of this clone. The J gene is TRBJ2-1, the V gene TRBV11-2; D is perhaps TRBD2 (6 bases). The CDR3 loop spans 18 amino acids. CDR1 SGHAT and CDR2 FQNNGV come from the germline V gene. V was shortened by 5 bases and J by 9 bases, with 29 bases between the two germline ends. CDR3 protein: CASSRLGPIDPGRGEQFF. The CDR3 DNA is TGTGCCAGCAGCCGACTCGGACCAATTGACCCGGGGCGGGGTGAGCAGTTCTTC.

V and J are TRBV20-1 and TRBJ2-3, with 9 bases that match TRBD2. This CDR3 has 15 amino acids. The V and J ends lost 3 bases and 6 bases, in that order; junction bases with no gene match: 10. Germline lookup yields CDR1 DFQATT and CDR2 SNEGSKA (reference sequence). This chain's CDR3 is CSASPLSGSGDTQYF. In nucleotides, the CDR3 is TGCAGTGCTAGTCCCCTTAGCGGGAGTGGGGATACGCAGTATTTT.

The J gene is TRBJ1-1, the V gene TRBV27; D unclear. The CDR3 has 13 residues. V gave up 4 bases and J gave up 1 base, with 7 bases separating them. Looked up from germline, CDR1 is MNHEY and CDR2 is SMNVEV (reference sequence). CDR3 nucleotides: TGTGCCAGCAGTTCTAAAAGGAACACTGAAGCTTTCTTT. It encodes CASSSKRNTEAFF.

The chain uses TRBV5-1 and TRBJ2-6, with TRBD1 as a possible D gene (6 bases). This CDR3 region has 16 residues. CDR1 is SGHRS and CDR2 is YFSETQ in the germline V gene. V lost 2 bases and J 0 bases, leaving 9 bases between the germline ends. The CDR3 sequence: CASSLTTGSGANVLTF. DNA for the CDR3: TGCGCCAGCAGCTTAACGACAGGCTCTGGGGCCAACGTCCTGACTTTC.

J is TRBJ2-5 and V is TRBV28; 10 bases fit TRBD2. The V gene's germline CDR1 is MDHEN and CDR2 SYDVKM. J gave up 5 bases and V 3 bases, and 6 bases lay outside the gene matches. The length of the CDR3 is 15 residues. CDR3 DNA: TGTGCCAGCAGTTTTAGCGGGGGGCGCTTGGAGACCCAGTACTTC. Protein sequence: CASSFSGGRLETQYF. The full variable domain, rest sourced from reference TRBV28 and TRBJ2-5, is DVKVTQSSRYLVKRTGEKVFLECVQDMDHENMFWYRQDPGLGLRLIYFSYDVKMKEKGDIPEGYSVSREKKERFSLILESASTNQTSMYLCASSFSGGRLETQYFGPGTRLLVL.

The chain couples TRBV19 to TRBJ2-1; D may be TRBD1 (6 bases). The CDR3 is 16 amino acids. Trimming cost V 7 bases and J 0 bases, with 16 bases left between them. Looked up from germline, CDR1 is LNHDA and CDR2 is SQIVND (reference sequence). The CDR3 sequence is CASTPGQSSSYNEQFF. CDR3 DNA sequence: TGTGCCAGTACCCCTGGACAGTCGAGCTCCTACAATGAGCAGTTCTTC.

The rearrangement joins TRBV5-1 to TRBJ2-7; 9 bases map to TRBD1. CDR1 is SGHRS, CDR2 YFSETQ, per germline. This CDR3 is built from 17 residues. V gave up 0 bases and J gave up 0 bases; unmatched junction bases: 7. CDR3 sequence reads: CASSLAGTGYSSYEQYF. CDR3 bases: TGCGCCAGCAGCTTGGCCGGGACAGGGTACAGCTCCTACGAGCAGTACTTC.